Below, 17 T cell receptor beta chains from the same sample are listed, as sequenced in a study of regulatory T cells in long-lasting Graves disease. The time point was: newly diagnosed GD, antithyroid drugs for less than 3 months. PBMC RNA was the source of the TCR library. HTBI primers from iRepertoire and Arm-PCR of CDR3 regions yielded the TCR beta libraries. TCRdb itself ran the multiplex PCR reads through MiXCR, one entry per CDR3 protein. The profile covers around 320,000 distinct CDR3 sequences, with roughly a sixth appearing a single time and about 32% taken by the ten largest. The same data also contributed to another study, on T cells in Graves' hyperthyroidism and ophthalmopathy.

The input for sequencing was peripheral blood mononuclear cells (PBMCs), taken at new diagnosis, from a patient treated with antithyroid drugs. These receptors were obtained from a man aged 35 to 55 with Graves disease.

This clonotype was seen a few times. This rearrangement joins TRBV7-7 to TRBJ2-2, with TRBD1 matching 7 bases. This CDR3 has 13 amino acids. Germline lookup yields CDR1 SSHAT and CDR2 FNYEAQ (reference sequence). Trimming removed 5 bases from V and 7 bases from J; junction bases left unmatched: 4. The CDR3 DNA reads TGTGCCAGCAGCCGAGACAGGGTCGGGGAGCTGTTTTTT. It yields the protein CASSRDRVGELFF.

This clonotype was seen at least ten times. The chain is built from TRBV24-1 and TRBJ2-1; TRBD1 aligns across 8 bases. V shed 7 bases, J shed 8 bases, and the junction held 12 bases outside the gene matches. Germline values: CDR1 KGHDR, CDR2 SFDVKD. The CDR3 consists of 15 residues. The CDR3, as DNA: TGTGCCACCAGCACCGGGACAGGAAGGGCCTATGAGCAGTTCTTC. Translating gives CATSTGTGRAYEQFF.

As concerns this clonotype: A read error is the likely source, as a far larger clone sits one nucleotide away. The chain links TRBV12-3 or TRBV12-4 to TRBJ2-1, with 12 bases identical to TRBD2. The J segment lost 10 bases and the V segment lost 4 bases, leaving 11 bases of the junction unmatched. This CDR3 has 16 residues. The CDR3 sequence: CASSSTWTSGVYEQFF. DNA for the CDR3: TGTGCCAGCAGTTCAACCTGGACTAGCGGGGTCTACGAGCAGTTCTTC.

In regard to this clonotype: A clone one base away is much larger, so this may be a read error. The V gene is TRBV27, the J gene TRBJ2-7; D is uncertain. Germline-derived CDR1 and CDR2 are MNHEY and SMNVEV (reference sequence). Trimming removed 2 bases from V and 1 base from J, with 6 bases in between. The CDR3 has 13 residues. CDR3 DNA sequence: TGTGCCAGCAGTTTACTTAAATCCTACGAGCAGTACTTC. Its protein product is CASSLLKSYEQYF.

V gene TRBV5-4 combines with J gene TRBJ2-5; the D is unclear. This CDR3 has 15 residues. With 0 bases removed from V and 5 bases from J, the gap between germline ends came to 14 bases. Germline CDR1 reads SGHNT; CDR2 reads YYREEE (reference sequence). CDR3 DNA sequence: TGTGCCAGCAGCTTGGAGATTGGTGTCCAGGAGACCCAGTACTTC. Translated: CASSLEIGVQETQYF.

Details on this clonotype: This is likely an artifact of a read error, given a far larger clone one base away. The gene calls are TRBV6-2 or TRBV6-3 and TRBJ2-7, with TRBD2 matching 7 bases. CDR1 MNHEY and CDR2 SVGEGT come from the germline V gene. CDR3 size: 15 residues. J was trimmed by 7 bases and V by 4 bases; bases with no gene match: 13. CDR3 nucleotide sequence: TGTGCCAGCAGTTCCCCCAGCGGGACTCGCAATGAGCAGTACTTC. It yields the protein CASSSPSGTRNEQYF.

This clonotype was counted many times. The chain links TRBV7-2 to TRBJ2-7; D is unresolved. V was pared by 5 bases and J by 3 bases, with 11 bases between. The CDR3 spans 13 residues. Looked up from germline, CDR1 is SGHTA and CDR2 is FQGNSA. This CDR3 is CASSESTGYEQYF. CDR3 in DNA: TGTGCCAGCAGCGAATCGACCGGCTACGAGCAGTACTTC.

J is TRBJ2-1 and V is TRBV28, with D possibly being TRBD1 (6 bases). This CDR3 spans 12 amino acids. V lost 5 bases and J lost 10, with 12 bases in between. Germline V lookup: CDR1 MDHEN, CDR2 SYDVKM. This CDR3 reads CASSRTVREQFF. The CDR3 bases are TGTGCCAGCAGTCGGACAGTTCGCGAGCAGTTCTTC.

This clonotype has at least ten counts. The chain couples TRBV12-3 or TRBV12-4 to TRBJ1-5; D is undetermined. V was cut by 4 bases and J by 2 bases, with 15 bases left in between. This CDR3 has 16 amino acids. CDR3 region: CASSSRHGWGNQPQHF. Written as DNA, the CDR3 is TGTGCCAGCAGTTCCAGACACGGCTGGGGCAATCAGCCCCAGCATTTT.

There are many counts of this clonotype. The CDR3 DNA sequence: TGCAGTGCTAGAGATCAAGTAGATACGCAGTATTTT. It specifies CSARDQVDTQYF. The rearrangement joins TRBV20-1 to TRBJ2-3; D not resolved. Trimming left V 0 bases short and J 5 bases short, with 6 bases between. This CDR3 is 12 amino acids long. Germline V lookup: CDR1 DFQATT, CDR2 SNEGSKA (reference sequence).

For this clonotype: With a much larger clone just one base away, this may be a read error. The J gene is TRBJ1-2, the V gene TRBV20-1; 7 bases match TRBD1. Germline loops: CDR1 DFQATT, CDR2 SNEGSKA (reference sequence). V shed 5 bases, J shed 8 bases, and the junction held 5 bases outside the gene matches. There are 11 residues in the CDR3. CDR3 sequence (DNA): TGCAGTGCTGAGGGGGCTCGGGGCTACACCTTC. Encoded protein: CSAEGARGYTF.

DNA for the CDR3: TGTGCCAGCAGCCGGACAGGGGGCCGTCAGCCCCAGCATTTT. It specifies CASSRTGGRQPQHF. V and J are TRBV6-1 and TRBJ1-5; 11 nucleotides agree with TRBD1. The CDR3 is 14 amino acids. With 6 bases clipped from V and 6 bases from J, the junction kept 4 bases outside the gene matches. Germline CDR1 MNHNS, CDR2 SASEGT.

This clonotype was observed at least ten times. This sequence joins TRBV9 and TRBJ2-7, with D possibly called TRBD1 or TRBD2 (5 bases each). The CDR3 consists of 15 residues. CDR1 is SGDLS and CDR2 is YYNGEE in the germline V gene. The V end lost 4 bases, the J end lost 0 bases, and 14 bases lay between the germline ends. CDR3 residues: CASSPGARSSYEQYF. The CDR3 DNA is TGTGCCAGCAGCCCCGGGGCGCGGAGCTCCTACGAGCAGTACTTC.

This clonotype was seen only a few times. The rearrangement links TRBV6-1 to TRBJ1-6; TRBD1 agrees at 9 bases. Germline CDR1 reads MNHNS; CDR2 reads SASEGT. CDR3 length: 16 residues. The V and J ends lost 3 bases and 8 bases, in that order; junction bases with no gene match: 8. CDR3 bases: TGTGCCAGCAGTGACCGGGACAGGGACGTTTATTCACCCCTCCACTTT. It yields the protein CASSDRDRDVYSPLHF.

This clonotype was counted between two and nine times. DNA of the CDR3: TGTGCCAGCAGCTTAGGCGGCAGGGATAGCAATCAGCCCCAGCATTTT. Protein sequence: CASSLGGRDSNQPQHF. The chain employs TRBV7-2 and TRBJ1-5; D is possibly TRBD1 (5 bases). V was shortened by 1 base and J by 0 bases, with 10 bases between the two germline ends. This CDR3 region has 16 residues. Germline V gives CDR1 SGHTA, CDR2 FQGNSA. Using reference TRBV7-2 and TRBJ1-5 for the parts outside the CDR3, the full variable domain is GAGVSQSPSNKVTEKGKDVELRCDPISGHTALYWYRQSLGQGLEFLIYFQGNSAPDKSGLPSDRFSAERTGGSVSTLTIQRTQQEDSAVYLCASSLGGRDSNQPQHFGDGTRLSIL.

At least ten counts were recorded for this clonotype. The chain combines TRBV9 with TRBJ2-1, with TRBD2 matching 10 bases. This CDR3 spans 15 amino acids. The junction had 6 bases not matched to a gene; V was cut back by 5 bases and J by 4 bases. The germline V gene has CDR1 SGDLS and CDR2 YYNGEE. In DNA form, the CDR3 reads TGTGCCAGCAGTCTCAGCGGGGGGGTATACAATGAGCAGTTCTTC. Translated: CASSLSGGVYNEQFF.

The gene calls are TRBV7-7 and TRBJ2-5, with a possible D match to TRBD2 (6 bases). The CDR3 sequence is 14 residues long. From germline, CDR1 is SSHAT and CDR2 FNYEAQ (reference sequence). V lost 3 bases and J lost 3, with 11 bases in between. CDR3 DNA sequence: TGTGCCAGCAGCTTCTTAGCGGAGGAAGAGACCCAGTACTTC. Translating it yields CASSFLAEEETQYF.